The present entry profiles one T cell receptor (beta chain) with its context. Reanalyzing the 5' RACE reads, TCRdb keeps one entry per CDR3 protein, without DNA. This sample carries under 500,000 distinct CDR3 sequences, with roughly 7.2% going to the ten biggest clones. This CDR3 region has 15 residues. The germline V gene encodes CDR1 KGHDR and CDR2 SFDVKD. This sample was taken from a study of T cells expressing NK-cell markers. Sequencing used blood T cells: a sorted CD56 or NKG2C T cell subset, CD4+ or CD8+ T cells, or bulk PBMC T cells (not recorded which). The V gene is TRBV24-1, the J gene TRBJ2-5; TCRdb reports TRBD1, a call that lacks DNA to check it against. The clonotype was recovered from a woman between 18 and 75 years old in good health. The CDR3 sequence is CATSDQTGGEETQHF.